The rows below give T cell receptor beta chains drawn from one sample of a study of blood T cell repertoires in COVID-19. The data were produced by immunoSEQ multiplex PCR, yet TCRdb's version contains in-frame clones alone and is incomplete. The data show 110,000 to 150,000 clones, around 87% seen once. The sequenced sample was peripheral blood. All receptors come from a human donor in a cohort sampled during active COVID-19. Each CDR3 is given with its conserved first and last residue. The order of the fields is V gene, J gene, D gene, clone size, CDR3 protein, CDR3 DNA. The D gene is left open where the match is weak. Expanded clones are given a class, and other clones once, few, many or no size at all.

v_call: TRBV4-1
j_call: TRBJ2-1
d_call: TRBD2
clone_size: .
cdr3_aa: CASSQVAGGYNEQFF
cdr3_nt: TGCGCCAGCAGCCAAGTAGCGGGAGGGTACAATGAGCAGTTCTTC

v_call: TRBV11-3
j_call: TRBJ2-1
d_call: .
clone_size: .
cdr3_aa: CASSLGGGPLGYNEQFF
cdr3_nt: TGTGCCAGCAGCTTAGGCGGGGGCCCCCTGGGTTACAATGAGCAGTTCTTC

v_call: TRBV27
j_call: TRBJ2-6
d_call: TRBD1
clone_size: few
cdr3_aa: CASSVEGAVGANVLTF
cdr3_nt: TGTGCCAGCAGTGTAGAGGGGGCGGTGGGGGCCAACGTCCTGACTTTC

v_call: TRBV7-8
j_call: TRBJ2-7
d_call: TRBD2
clone_size: .
cdr3_aa: CASSLPTSGSYEQYF
cdr3_nt: TGTGCCAGCAGCCTGCCTACTAGCGGCTCCTACGAGCAGTACTTC

v_call: TRBV4-1
j_call: TRBJ2-7
d_call: .
clone_size: few
cdr3_aa: CASSQGGRSEQYF
cdr3_nt: TGCGCCAGCAGCCAAGGGGGCCGTAGTGAGCAGTACTTC

v_call: TRBV29-1
j_call: TRBJ2-3
d_call: .
clone_size: .
cdr3_aa: CSVDGMITDTQYF
cdr3_nt: TGCAGCGTTGATGGCATGATAACAGATACGCAGTATTTT

v_call: TRBV7-3
j_call: TRBJ1-2
d_call: TRBD1
clone_size: .
cdr3_aa: CASSLNPGQADGYTF
cdr3_nt: TGTGCCAGCAGCTTAAATCCCGGACAGGCGGATGGCTACACCTTC

v_call: TRBV7-9
j_call: TRBJ1-6
d_call: TRBD1
clone_size: .
cdr3_aa: CASSGGQANSPLHF
cdr3_nt: TGTGCCAGCAGCGGAGGACAGGCCAATTCACCCCTCCACTTT

v_call: TRBV10-1
j_call: TRBJ2-1
d_call: TRBD1
clone_size: few
cdr3_aa: CARLDQGAPNHEQFF
cdr3_nt: TGCGCCAGATTAGACCAGGGGGCTCCTAACCATGAGCAGTTCTTC

v_call: TRBV11-2
j_call: TRBJ2-2
d_call: TRBD2
clone_size: .
cdr3_aa: CASSFRGGATGELFF
cdr3_nt: TGTGCCAGCAGCTTTCGCGGGGGGGCGACCGGGGAGCTGTTTTTT

v_call: TRBV5-8
j_call: TRBJ2-5
d_call: .
clone_size: .
cdr3_aa: CASSLWSPGGNF
cdr3_nt: TGTGCCAGCAGCTTATGGTCCCCTGGGGGGAACTTC

v_call: TRBV24-1
j_call: TRBJ2-2
d_call: TRBD2
clone_size: .
cdr3_aa: CATSEAGGRNPNTGELFF
cdr3_nt: TGTGCCACCAGTGAGGCGGGGGGGCGTAACCCGAACACCGGGGAGCTGTTTTTT

v_call: TRBV11-2
j_call: TRBJ1-1
d_call: .
clone_size: .
cdr3_aa: CASSRNSKGGRMNTEAFF
cdr3_nt: TGTGCCAGCAGCCGAAATAGCAAAGGGGGAAGAATGAACACTGAAGCTTTCTTT

v_call: TRBV9
j_call: TRBJ1-5
d_call: TRBD1
clone_size: .
cdr3_aa: CASSVRNWSGQGNYSNQPQHF
cdr3_nt: TGTGCCAGCAGCGTACGAAATTGGTCGGGACAGGGTAACTATAGCAATCAGCCCCAGCATTTT

v_call: TRBV28
j_call: TRBJ2-7
d_call: .
clone_size: .
cdr3_aa: CASREGPGGTGSYEQYF
cdr3_nt: TGTGCCAGCAGGGAGGGCCCAGGAGGAACGGGTAGCTACGAGCAGTACTTC

v_call: TRBV7-8
j_call: TRBJ1-1
d_call: TRBD1
clone_size: .
cdr3_aa: CASSYPTGTVNTEAFF
cdr3_nt: TGTGCCAGCAGCTACCCGACCGGGACAGTGAACACTGAAGCTTTCTTT

v_call: TRBV28
j_call: TRBJ2-3
d_call: .
clone_size: .
cdr3_aa: CASSEIGEFGNTQYF
cdr3_nt: TGTGCCAGCAGCGAAATTGGGGAGTTCGGAAATACGCAGTATTTT

v_call: TRBV2
j_call: TRBJ2-2
d_call: .
clone_size: .
cdr3_aa: CASKRQSNTGELFF
cdr3_nt: TGTGCCAGCAAGCGACAGTCGAACACCGGGGAGCTGTTTTTT

v_call: TRBV15
j_call: TRBJ1-2
d_call: .
clone_size: .
cdr3_aa: CATSTLEGGYTF
cdr3_nt: TGTGCCACCAGCACCCTGGAGGGTGGCTACACCTTC

v_call: TRBV5-1
j_call: TRBJ1-3
d_call: .
clone_size: .
cdr3_aa: CASSGESGNTIYF
cdr3_nt: TGCGCCAGCAGCGGGGAGTCTGGAAACACCATATATTTT

v_call: TRBV28
j_call: TRBJ2-2
d_call: TRBD2
clone_size: .
cdr3_aa: CASSFQLAGVAGELFF
cdr3_nt: TGTGCCAGCAGTTTCCAACTAGCGGGAGTGGCCGGGGAGCTGTTTTTT

v_call: TRBV21-1
j_call: TRBJ1-1
d_call: .
clone_size: .
cdr3_aa: CASSKVNKETGNTEAFF
cdr3_nt: TGTGCCAGCAGCAAAGTTAATAAAGAAACGGGGAACACTGAAGCTTTCTTT

v_call: TRBV2
j_call: TRBJ2-7
d_call: TRBD1
clone_size: .
cdr3_aa: CASSEGTGGSYEQYF
cdr3_nt: TGTGCCAGCAGTGAGGGAACAGGGGGGTCCTACGAGCAGTACTTC

v_call: TRBV19
j_call: TRBJ2-6
d_call: TRBD1
clone_size: .
cdr3_aa: CASSPGTGRANVLTF
cdr3_nt: TGTGCCAGTAGCCCGGGGACAGGACGGGCCAACGTCCTGACTTTC

v_call: TRBV10-3
j_call: TRBJ1-1
d_call: .
clone_size: many
cdr3_aa: CAATRDYGTEAFF
cdr3_nt: TGTGCCGCCACCCGGGACTATGGCACTGAAGCTTTCTTT

v_call: TRBV5-8
j_call: TRBJ2-5
d_call: .
clone_size: .
cdr3_aa: CASSFRANQETQYF
cdr3_nt: TGTGCCAGCAGCTTTCGAGCGAACCAAGAGACCCAGTACTTC

v_call: TRBV28
j_call: TRBJ1-1
d_call: .
clone_size: .
cdr3_aa: CASDTSSAGGNTEAFF
cdr3_nt: TGTGCCAGCGATACATCTAGCGCGGGGGGGAACACTGAAGCTTTCTTT

v_call: TRBV28
j_call: TRBJ2-5
d_call: TRBD1
clone_size: .
cdr3_aa: CASSRDLSGTEEETQYF
cdr3_nt: TGTGCCAGCAGTCGCGACCTCTCCGGGACAGAAGAAGAGACCCAGTACTTC

v_call: TRBV2
j_call: TRBJ1-2
d_call: TRBD1
clone_size: .
cdr3_aa: CASSEGTGIHGYTF
cdr3_nt: TGTGCCAGCAGTGAAGGGACAGGGATACATGGCTACACCTTC

v_call: TRBV6-1
j_call: TRBJ2-1
d_call: TRBD2
clone_size: few
cdr3_aa: CASSEAWTSYNEQFF
cdr3_nt: TGTGCCAGCAGTGAAGCGTGGACTAGCTACAATGAGCAGTTCTTC

v_call: TRBV7-9
j_call: TRBJ1-2
d_call: TRBD1
clone_size: .
cdr3_aa: CASSLDRGDGYTF
cdr3_nt: TGTGCCAGCAGCTTAGACAGGGGGGATGGCTACACCTTC

v_call: TRBV27
j_call: TRBJ2-6
d_call: .
clone_size: .
cdr3_aa: CASMNRETNVLTF
cdr3_nt: TGTGCCAGCATGAACCGGGAGACCAACGTCCTGACTTTC

v_call: TRBV4-1
j_call: TRBJ2-1
d_call: .
clone_size: .
cdr3_aa: CASSQDERVSYNEQFF
cdr3_nt: TGCGCCAGCAGCCAAGATGAGCGGGTTTCCTACAATGAGCAGTTCTTC

v_call: TRBV23-1
j_call: TRBJ1-1
d_call: .
clone_size: .
cdr3_aa: CASSHRGRVGTEAFF
cdr3_nt: TGCGCCAGCAGTCACCGCGGGCGAGTTGGGACTGAAGCTTTCTTT

v_call: TRBV6-2/TRBV6-3
j_call: TRBJ2-3
d_call: .
clone_size: .
cdr3_aa: CASSYGLSGISTDTQYF
cdr3_nt: TGTGCCAGCAGTTACGGACTATCGGGGATTAGCACAGATACGCAGTATTTT

v_call: TRBV7-8
j_call: TRBJ1-5
d_call: TRBD1
clone_size: .
cdr3_aa: CASSDRGGNQPQHF
cdr3_nt: TGTGCCAGCAGCGACAGGGGTGGCAATCAGCCCCAGCATTTT

v_call: TRBV5-1
j_call: TRBJ1-4
d_call: .
clone_size: .
cdr3_aa: CASSLGTHATNEKLFF
cdr3_nt: TGCGCCAGCAGCTTGGGGACACATGCAACTAATGAAAAACTGTTTTTT

v_call: TRBV5-1
j_call: TRBJ2-6
d_call: .
clone_size: .
cdr3_aa: CASSPSRQGGPPSGANVLTF
cdr3_nt: TGCGCCAGCAGCCCAAGCCGACAGGGAGGTCCCCCCTCTGGGGCCAACGTCCTGACTTTC

v_call: TRBV4-1
j_call: TRBJ1-6
d_call: TRBD1
clone_size: .
cdr3_aa: CASSQVDRISPLHF
cdr3_nt: TGCGCCAGCAGCCAAGTGGACAGGATTTCACCCCTCCACTTT

v_call: TRBV7-2
j_call: TRBJ2-7
d_call: TRBD2
clone_size: few
cdr3_aa: CASSLAGLAASWEQYF
cdr3_nt: TGTGCCAGCAGCTTAGCCGGACTAGCGGCGTCATGGGAGCAGTACTTC

v_call: TRBV18
j_call: TRBJ1-3
d_call: .
clone_size: .
cdr3_aa: CASSPAGSSGNTIYF
cdr3_nt: TGTGCCAGCTCACCGGCGGGAAGCTCTGGAAACACCATATATTTT

v_call: TRBV9
j_call: TRBJ1-1
d_call: .
clone_size: .
cdr3_aa: CASSVDVQGTEAFF
cdr3_nt: TGTGCCAGCAGCGTAGATGTTCAGGGCACTGAAGCTTTCTTT

v_call: TRBV3-1/TRBV3-2
j_call: TRBJ2-1
d_call: .
clone_size: .
cdr3_aa: CASSQDKFRSYNEQFF
cdr3_nt: TGTGCCAGCAGCCAAGATAAATTCCGCTCCTACAATGAGCAGTTCTTC

v_call: TRBV28
j_call: TRBJ1-1
d_call: .
clone_size: .
cdr3_aa: CASRPGQNTEAFF
cdr3_nt: TGTGCCAGCAGGCCAGGCCAGAACACTGAAGCTTTCTTT

v_call: TRBV27
j_call: TRBJ2-1
d_call: .
clone_size: .
cdr3_aa: CASSYPLGRLTYNEQFF
cdr3_nt: TGTGCCAGCAGTTACCCCCTCGGGCGACTAACCTACAATGAGCAGTTCTTC

v_call: TRBV7-6
j_call: TRBJ1-1
d_call: .
clone_size: many
cdr3_aa: CASSLGRGNTEAFF
cdr3_nt: TGTGCCAGCAGCTTAGGCAGGGGGAACACTGAAGCTTTCTTT

v_call: TRBV30
j_call: TRBJ1-4
d_call: .
clone_size: .
cdr3_aa: CAWSAQAGRGWEKLFF
cdr3_nt: TGTGCCTGGAGTGCCCAAGCAGGGAGGGGATGGGAAAAACTGTTTTTT

v_call: TRBV5-8
j_call: TRBJ2-5
d_call: .
clone_size: .
cdr3_aa: CASSLGGREETQYF
cdr3_nt: TGTGCCAGCAGCTTGGGAGGCAGGGAAGAGACCCAGTACTTC

v_call: TRBV28
j_call: TRBJ2-7
d_call: TRBD1
clone_size: once
cdr3_aa: CASPPPGQKSYEQYF
cdr3_nt: TGTGCCAGCCCTCCTCCGGGACAGAAGTCCTACGAGCAGTACTTC

v_call: TRBV7-9
j_call: TRBJ2-2
d_call: .
clone_size: .
cdr3_aa: CASSLAPGGELFF
cdr3_nt: TGTGCCAGCAGCTTAGCCCCAGGCGGGGAGCTGTTTTTT

v_call: TRBV6-5
j_call: TRBJ2-2
d_call: .
clone_size: .
cdr3_aa: CASSYSGTGELFF
cdr3_nt: TGTGCCAGCAGTTACTCTGGTACAGGGGAGCTGTTTTTT

v_call: TRBV20-1
j_call: TRBJ2-3
d_call: .
clone_size: few
cdr3_aa: CSAIQAHTQYF
cdr3_nt: TGCAGTGCTATTCAAGCTCATACGCAGTATTTT

v_call: TRBV5-6
j_call: TRBJ1-3
d_call: .
clone_size: few
cdr3_aa: CASSLRLTGGNTIYF
cdr3_nt: TGTGCCAGCAGCTTACGTCTAACGGGAGGAAACACCATATATTTT

v_call: TRBV28
j_call: TRBJ2-1
d_call: TRBD1
clone_size: .
cdr3_aa: CASSLYQGAGNEQFF
cdr3_nt: TGTGCCAGCAGTTTATATCAGGGGGCTGGGAATGAGCAGTTCTTC

v_call: TRBV7-3
j_call: TRBJ2-6
d_call: TRBD1
clone_size: .
cdr3_aa: CASSNRDRESGANVLTF
cdr3_nt: TGTGCCAGCAGCAACCGGGACAGGGAATCTGGGGCCAACGTCCTGACTTTC

v_call: TRBV4-2
j_call: TRBJ2-3
d_call: .
clone_size: .
cdr3_aa: CASSQGGVGSLESTDTQYF
cdr3_nt: TGTGCCAGCAGCCAAGGGGGAGTAGGGAGCCTCGAGAGCACAGATACGCAGTATTTT

v_call: TRBV30
j_call: TRBJ2-5
d_call: .
clone_size: .
cdr3_aa: CAWSPTGTETQYF
cdr3_nt: TGTGCCTGGAGTCCCACAGGGACAGAGACCCAGTACTTC

v_call: TRBV7-3
j_call: TRBJ1-2
d_call: TRBD1
clone_size: .
cdr3_aa: CASSLMGQGYGGYTF
cdr3_nt: TGTGCCAGCAGCTTAATGGGACAGGGGTATGGTGGCTACACCTTC

v_call: TRBV27
j_call: TRBJ1-2
d_call: TRBD1
clone_size: .
cdr3_aa: CASSLRTGGGYGYTF
cdr3_nt: TGTGCCAGCAGTTTACGGACAGGGGGCGGCTATGGCTACACCTTC

v_call: TRBV27
j_call: TRBJ2-7
d_call: .
clone_size: few
cdr3_aa: CASSLRGPADEQYF
cdr3_nt: TGTGCCAGCAGTTTACGGGGTCCAGCCGACGAGCAGTACTTC